This T cell receptor (beta chain) was identified during a study of OX40 agonist ivuxolimab in advanced cancers. About the study: Every 2 weeks, patients received ivuxolimab intravenously, dosed at 0.01 to 10 mg/kg. Three patients, one with hepatocellular carcinoma and two with cutaneous melanoma, achieved partial responses. Prior anti-PD-1, anti-PD-L1 or anti-CTLA-4 therapy did not bar entry, and roughly 40% had some.

The germline V gene has CDR1 SGHRS and CDR2 YFSETQ. The CDR3 has 11 residues. V dropped 2 bases and J dropped 4 bases, with 4 bases sitting between them. Sequenced by immunoSEQ multiplex PCR; TCRdb stores in-frame clones only, minus some. The table has 30,000 to 40,000 clones, roughly nine tenths seen once. The rearrangement joins TRBV5-1 to TRBJ2-7; D gene ambiguous. The receptor was derived from an adult with an advanced solid tumor such as melanoma, head and neck, liver or kidney cancer. Here the sequenced sample was CD4+ or CD8+ T cells sorted from blood, taken in a trial of the OX40 agonist ivuxolimab. The CDR3 reads CASSFRYEQYF. The CDR3 DNA sequence: TGCGCCAGCAGCTTCCGATACGAGCAGTACTTC.